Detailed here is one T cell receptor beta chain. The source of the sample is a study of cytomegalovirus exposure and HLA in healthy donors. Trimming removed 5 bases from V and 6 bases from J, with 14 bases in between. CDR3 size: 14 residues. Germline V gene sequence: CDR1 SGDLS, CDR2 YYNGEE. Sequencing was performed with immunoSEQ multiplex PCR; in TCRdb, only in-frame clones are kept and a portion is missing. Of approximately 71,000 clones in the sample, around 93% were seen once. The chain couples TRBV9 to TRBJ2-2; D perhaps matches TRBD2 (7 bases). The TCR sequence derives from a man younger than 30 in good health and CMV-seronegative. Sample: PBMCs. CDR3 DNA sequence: TGTGCCAGCAGAGGGGGGAGGGTCCCCGGGGAGCTGTTTTTT. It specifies CASRGGRVPGELFF.